This T cell receptor (beta chain) stems from a study of cytomegalovirus exposure and HLA in healthy donors. PCR was performed using 60 Vbeta and 13 Jbeta primers. The repertoire was sequenced with immunoSEQ multiplex PCR; TCRdb's copy has only in-frame clones and lacks some. Of over 150,000 clones listed, 82% are singletons. Germline lookup yields CDR1 SGDLS and CDR2 YYNGEE. Losses at the gene ends were 3 bases for V and 2 bases for J; bases not matched to a gene: 4. This CDR3 contains 14 residues. The clonotype comes from a woman in her 50s in good health and CMV-seropositive. The chain is built from TRBV9 and TRBJ2-7; TRBD1 aligns across 8 bases. The sequenced material came from PBMCs. The CDR3 is CASSGTGPPYEQYF. CDR3 in DNA: TGTGCCAGCAGCGGGACAGGGCCTCCCTACGAGCAGTACTTC.